Presented here are 5 T cell receptor beta chains from one specimen sequenced in a study of T-cell reconstitution after alpha-beta-depleted transplantation in children (dated by TCRdb to between 2015 and 2016). Library method: PCR. The run used an Illumina HiSeq 2500. To normalize quantification of the TCRbeta repertoire, the TCR libraries were built with molecular barcoding that relied on unique molecular identifiers. The public sequencing data were trimmed at Q25 with fastp and processed into clonotypes with MiXCR by TCRdb, which kept only in-frame beta chains. Rows are combined by CDR3 protein, so each entry shows the most common genes and DNA. The sample has approximately 630,000 distinct CDR3 sequences on record, 13% of them singletons. The ten largest account for 0.79% of the sample. The sample's treatment or condition label, in plain terms: allogeneic hematopoietic cell transplantation with graft depleted of TCRalphabeta T cells and CD19 B cells.

This material consisted of PBMCs, taken before TCRalphabeta/CD19-depleted stem cell transplant. Every receptor here comes from a girl aged 2-10 years with congenital amegakaryocytic thrombocytopenia, due to receive a stem cell transplant.

This clonotype was seen at least ten times. The J gene is TRBJ1-3, the V gene TRBV12-3 or TRBV12-4; TRBD1 is a possible D gene (5 bases). Between the trimmed V and J ends, which lost 3 bases and 0 bases, there was a span of 15 bases. The CDR3 extends over 17 amino acids. CDR3 nucleotides: TGTGCCAGCAGTTTCGGGACCGGGGCCTACTCTGGAAACACCATATATTTT. Amino acids: CASSFGTGAYSGNTIYF.

This clonotype was detected a few times. The rearrangement links TRBV20-1 to TRBJ2-7; D is tentatively TRBD1 or TRBD2 (5 bases each). Looked up from germline, CDR1 is DFQATT and CDR2 is SNEGSKA (reference sequence). CDR3 size: 13 residues. Between the trimmed V and J ends, which lost 6 bases and 0 bases, there was a span of 12 bases. The DNA of the CDR3 is TGCAGTGCACAGCCTGGGGGCTCCTACGAGCAGTACTTC. Translation: CSAQPGGSYEQYF.

This clonotype was counted only a few times. V and J are TRBV7-9 and TRBJ1-1; possible D gene TRBD1, 5 bases. V lost 2 bases and J lost 1, with 14 bases in between. The length of the CDR3 is 16 residues. Germline CDR1 reads SEHNR; CDR2 reads FQNEAQ (reference sequence). The CDR3: CASSLRGATTNTEAFF. The CDR3 DNA reads TGTGCCAGCAGCTTAAGAGGGGCTACGACGAACACTGAAGCTTTCTTT.

This clonotype was picked up a small number of times. The V call is TRBV5-1, the J call TRBJ2-1; 12 nucleotides agree with TRBD2. The CDR3 extends over 15 amino acids. V dropped 5 bases and J dropped 8; count of bases not matched to a gene: 8. CDR1 and CDR2 (germline): SGHRS, YFSETQ. CDR3 bases: TGCGCCAGCAGGCATACTAGCGGGAGGTCCGATGAGCAGTTCTTC. Encoded protein: CASRHTSGRSDEQFF.

This clonotype was detected ten times or more. V and J are TRBV20-1 and TRBJ2-1; D not certain. CDR1 and CDR2 from the germline V gene are DFQATT and SNEGSKA (reference sequence). Trimming pared 8 bases from V and 0 bases from J, leaving 11 bases between. The CDR3 is made up of 13 amino acids. CDR3 coding DNA: TGCAGTACATTACCTAGCTCCTACAATGAGCAGTTCTTC. It codes for CSTLPSSYNEQFF.